Shown below are 6 T cell receptor beta chains from a single sample sequenced in a study of blood T cell repertoires in COVID-19 (dated by TCRdb to 2018 to 2020). Library prep was done by the immunoSEQ multiplex PCR assay. TCRdb mirrors the immuneACCESS table, restricted to in-frame sequences. Some clones are absent from its copies; in checked studies, under half trace to an unresolved V gene, and the reason for the others is unknown. This sample is represented by just over 650,000 clones; 70% to 90% of them were singletons. The top ten clonotypes cover roughly 0.25% of the sample. The sample was peripheral blood. These receptors all come from a woman aged 18 to 35 with acute or convalescent COVID-19.

The rearrangement uses TRBV5-1 and TRBJ1-2; 7 nucleotides agree with TRBD1. J was trimmed by 4 bases and V by 4 bases; bases with no gene match: 10. This CDR3 has 15 residues. The V gene's germline CDR1 is SGHRS and CDR2 YFSETQ. CDR3 coding DNA: TGCGCCAGCAGCATTAAGACAGGGATCGGCTATGGCTACACCTTC. It specifies CASSIKTGIGYGYTF.

The CDR3 DNA reads as TGTGCCAGTAGTATAGATATCACGGGACTAGCGCACCTTGAAGAGACCCAGTACTTC. Its translation is CASSIDITGLAHLEETQYF. This chain uses TRBV19 with TRBJ2-5; TRBD2 matches at 10 bases. The germline CDR1 and CDR2 sequences are LNHDA and SQIVND (reference sequence). The junction had 13 bases not matched to a gene; V was cut back by 0 bases and J by 3 bases. This CDR3 comprises 19 residues.

V is TRBV19 and J is TRBJ1-5, with D uncertain. The CDR3 runs 17 residues. Germline-derived CDR1 and CDR2 are LNHDA and SQIVND (reference sequence). V was shortened by 1 base and J by 3 bases, with 16 bases between the two germline ends. The CDR3 DNA reads as TGTGCCAGTAGTATAGTTGGGCAGCCTGCCTACAATCAGCCCCAGCATTTT. Translated, it gives CASSIVGQPAYNQPQHF.

The chain combines TRBV21-1 with TRBJ1-1; TRBD1, as called in the table, went unchecked against the DNA. TRBV21-1 is a pseudogene segment. The CDR3 spans 15 residues. The CDR3 region is CASSPRQVMNTEAFF. For the CDR3, the DNA is TGTGCCAGCAGCCCCCGACAGGTCATGAACACTGAAGCTTTCTTT.

V usage is TRBV14 and J usage is TRBJ2-2, with 10 nucleotides matching TRBD2. Germline V CDR1 and CDR2: SGHDN, FVKESK. The ends lost 0 bases at V and 4 bases at J; junction bases unmatched: 23. CDR3 length equals 23 residues. CDR3 protein: CASSQDDLHPRLAGAFSTGELFF. In DNA form, the CDR3 reads TGTGCCAGCAGCCAAGATGACCTCCACCCGCGGCTAGCGGGGGCCTTTAGCACCGGGGAGCTGTTTTTT. The variable domain in full, completed from reference TRBV14 and TRBJ2-2, reads EAGVTQFPSHSVIEKGQTVTLRCDPISGHDNLYWYRRVMGKEIKFLLHFVKESKQDESGMPNNRFLAERTGGTYSTLKVQPAELEDSGVYFCASSQDDLHPRLAGAFSTGELFFGEGSRLTVL.

The chain joins TRBV28 to TRBJ1-1; TRBD1 matches 10 bases. The CDR3 runs 17 residues. Germline CDR1 reads MDHEN; CDR2 reads SYDVKM. V gave up 3 bases and J gave up 0 bases; unmatched junction bases: 7. The DNA for the CDR3 is TGTGCCAGCAGTTTGACCGGGACAGGGGTACTGAACACTGAAGCTTTCTTT. Protein product: CASSLTGTGVLNTEAFF.